One sample yielded the 14 T cell receptor beta chains listed below, sequenced in a study of OX40 agonist ivuxolimab in advanced cancers. The library was made by the immunoSEQ multiplex PCR assay. The source is immuneACCESS, and TCRdb retained only in-frame sequences with V and J called. Part of the clones is not carried over; for the studies checked, unresolved V genes explain less than half of this, and the remainder is unexplained. The sample has 20,000 to 25,000 clones on record, around 83% of them singletons. The top ten constitute over 30% of the sample. The sequencing used CD4+ or CD8+ T cells sorted from blood, collected in a trial of the OX40 agonist ivuxolimab. The receptors here all came from an adult with an advanced solid tumor such as melanoma, head and neck, liver or kidney cancer.

V usage is TRBV2 and J usage is TRBJ1-5; D is possibly TRBD1 (5 bases). V was pared by 5 bases and J by 1 base, with 9 bases between. The germline gives CDR1 SNHLY, CDR2 FYNNEI. The length of the CDR3 is 14 residues. CDR3 region: CASSRGRSNQPQHF. CDR3 nucleotide sequence: TGTGCCAGCAGTAGGGGACGGAGCAATCAGCCCCAGCATTTT.

The chain combines TRBV7-2 with TRBJ2-7; D might be TRBD1 or TRBD2, each matching 5 bases. CDR3 length: 17 residues. Per the germline V gene, CDR1 is SGHTA and CDR2 is FQGNSA. Trimming stripped 1 base from V and 3 bases from J, with 19 bases between. For the CDR3, the DNA is TGTGCCAGCAGCTTAGTGGCCCTAGTTTGGGACCACTACGAGCAGTACTTC. Its protein is CASSLVALVWDHYEQYF.

The genes are TRBV7-3 and TRBJ1-5, with D perhaps matching TRBD1 (5 bases). CDR3 length: 13 amino acids. Germline lookup yields CDR1 SGHTA and CDR2 FQGTGA. Trimming stripped 2 bases from V and 5 bases from J, with 7 bases between. DNA for the CDR3: TGTGCCAGCAGCTTAGGCAGGGATCAGCCCCAGCATTTT. Its protein product is CASSLGRDQPQHF.

The gene calls are TRBV9 and TRBJ2-1, with 8 bases that match TRBD2. Germline assignment: CDR1 SGDLS and CDR2 YYNGEE. The CDR3 is made up of 15 amino acids. The V and J ends lost 0 bases and 3 bases, in that order; junction bases with no gene match: 2. The CDR3 DNA follows: TGTGCCAGCAGCGTAGTAGCGGGGTACTACAATGAGCAGTTCTTC. Translation: CASSVVAGYYNEQFF.

The chain has TRBV15 and TRBJ2-1; perhaps TRBD1 as D (5 bases). This CDR3 contains 14 residues. V gave up 1 base and J gave up 3 bases, with 7 bases separating them. CDR1 is LNHNV and CDR2 is YYDKDF in the germline V gene (reference sequence). This CDR3 is CATSRVDSYNEQFF. The CDR3 DNA sequence: TGTGCCACCAGCAGAGTTGACAGCTACAATGAGCAGTTCTTC.

The chain couples TRBV11-1 to TRBJ1-6; 9 bases map to TRBD1. Trimming at V came to 5 bases and at J to 9 bases, leaving 5 bases not matched to a gene. Germline V lookup: CDR1 SGHAT, CDR2 FQDESV (reference sequence). CDR3 length equals 14 residues. CDR3 in amino acids: CASSRTGAPSPLHF. The CDR3 nucleotides are TGTGCCAGCAGCCGGACAGGGGCTCCTTCACCCCTCCACTTT.

The V call is TRBV6-5, the J call TRBJ2-7, with D unclear. CDR3 length equals 12 residues. Germline CDR1 and CDR2: MNHEY and SVGAGI. V gave up 4 bases and J gave up 6 bases, with 10 bases separating them. CDR3 amino acids: CASSSPAGEQYF. The CDR3 DNA reads TGTGCCAGCAGTTCACCGGCCGGCGAGCAGTACTTC.

A remark on this clone: No DNA is shown, since the ends of the CDR3 on it are uncertain; the CDR3 is the one TCRdb lists. The genes are TRBV11-3 and TRBJ2-1; the table assigns TRBD2, which was not confirmed against the DNA. Per germline, CDR1 SGHNT and CDR2 YENEEA. Counting both end residues, the CDR3 totals 17 amino acids. The CDR3 region is CASSWGSGSFATASKFF.

The gene calls are TRBV19 and TRBJ1-1; D is perhaps TRBD1 (6 bases). Trimming removed 5 bases from V and 1 base from J, with 11 bases in between. The CDR3 runs to 14 residues. Germline-derived CDR1 and CDR2 are LNHDA and SQIVND (reference sequence). CDR3 residues: CASSRGGANTEAFF. The CDR3 DNA reads TGTGCCAGTAGTCGGGGGGGCGCGAACACTGAAGCTTTCTTT.

This clone occurred a few times. The J gene is TRBJ1-2, the V gene TRBV27, with 9 bases fitting TRBD1. V shed 5 bases and J 8 bases; nucleotides not matched to a gene: 12. Germline CDR1 and CDR2: MNHEY and SMNVEV (reference sequence). This CDR3 is built from 15 residues. The DNA for the CDR3 is TGTGCCAGCAGTCGTCCCGGGACAGGGTCGGGCGGCTACACCTTC. Translated: CASSRPGTGSGGYTF.

The chain links TRBV7-2 to TRBJ2-7; D is possibly TRBD1 (6 bases). Trimming cost V 1 base and J 0 bases, with 13 bases left between them. This CDR3 region has 16 residues. CDR1 is SGHTA, CDR2 FQGNSA, per germline. CDR3 in amino acids: CASSLDRVRSSYEQYF. For the CDR3, the DNA is TGTGCCAGCAGCTTAGACAGGGTGCGAAGCTCCTACGAGCAGTACTTC.

The gene calls are TRBV5-1 and TRBJ2-3, with 7 bases matching TRBD2. The V gene end was trimmed by 4 bases and the J gene end by 0 bases; junction bases not matched to a gene: 5. CDR1 SGHRS and CDR2 YFSETQ come from the germline V gene. This CDR3 region has 15 residues. This CDR3 reads CASSLGTTSTDTQYF. Written as DNA, the CDR3 is TGCGCCAGCAGCCTAGGGACTACTAGCACAGATACGCAGTATTTT.

The rearrangement links TRBV28 to TRBJ1-2; no reliable D call. V was cut by 6 bases and J by 3 bases, with 17 bases left in between. The CDR3 spans 15 residues. CDR1 and CDR2 from the germline V gene are MDHEN and SYDVKM. CDR3 nucleotide sequence: TGTGCCAGCAGCCTCCCTCGTCGGCGAGACTATGGCTACACCTTC. Protein sequence: CASSLPRRRDYGYTF.

The chain recombines TRBV7-6 with TRBJ2-7; D is unresolved. The CDR3 is 18 residues long. V was pared by 1 base and J by 4 bases, with 23 bases between. Germline-derived CDR1 and CDR2 are SGHVS and FNYEAQ. Here the CDR3 DNA reads TGTGCCAGCAGCTTAGAAAGCGTCCCATCCGCCTTGGGATACGAGCAGTACTTC. Translating gives CASSLESVPSALGYEQYF.